This T cell receptor beta chain was sequenced during a study of control samples from healthy donors and cancer patients. Deletions cut 4 bases from V and 2 bases from J, with 15 bases between. Looked up from germline, CDR1 is KGHSH and CDR2 is LQKENI. The CDR3 extends over 15 amino acids. Assay: immunoSEQ multiplex PCR; the TCRdb copy retains only in-frame clones and omits some. Among around 70,000 clones listed, 94% were seen once. V is TRBV18 and J is TRBJ2-7; D is perhaps TRBD1 or TRBD2 (5 bases each). Sequencing was performed on blood. This clonotype was obtained from a woman in her 30s in good health. The CDR3 spells CASSRTGETTYEQYF. CDR3 DNA: TGTGCCAGCTCACGAACAGGCGAGACTACCTACGAGCAGTACTTC.